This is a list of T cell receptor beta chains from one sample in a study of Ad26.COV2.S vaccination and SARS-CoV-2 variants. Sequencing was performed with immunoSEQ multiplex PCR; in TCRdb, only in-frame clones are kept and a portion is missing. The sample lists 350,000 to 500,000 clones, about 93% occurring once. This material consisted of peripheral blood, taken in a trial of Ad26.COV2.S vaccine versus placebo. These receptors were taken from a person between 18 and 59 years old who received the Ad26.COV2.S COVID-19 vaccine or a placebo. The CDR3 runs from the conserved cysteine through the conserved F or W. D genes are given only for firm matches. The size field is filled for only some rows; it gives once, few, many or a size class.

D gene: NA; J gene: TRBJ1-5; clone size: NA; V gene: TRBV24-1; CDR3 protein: CATSDQGGNQPQHF; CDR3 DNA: TGTGCCACCAGTGATCAGGGCGGCAATCAGCCCCAGCATTTT
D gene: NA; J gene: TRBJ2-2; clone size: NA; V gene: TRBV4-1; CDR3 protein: CASSPRQNTGELFF; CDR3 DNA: TGCGCCAGCAGCCCACGACAGAACACCGGGGAGCTGTTTTTT
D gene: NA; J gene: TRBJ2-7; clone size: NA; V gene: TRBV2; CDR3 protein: CASTRQESYEQYF; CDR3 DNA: TGTGCCAGCACTCGACAGGAGTCCTACGAGCAGTACTTC
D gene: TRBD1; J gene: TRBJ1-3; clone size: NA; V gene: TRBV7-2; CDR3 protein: CASSPDRGTGNTIYF; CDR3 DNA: TGTGCCAGCAGCCCAGACAGGGGGACTGGAAACACCATATATTTT
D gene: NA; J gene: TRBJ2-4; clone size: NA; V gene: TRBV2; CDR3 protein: CASSRGSRPLGIQYF; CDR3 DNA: TGTGCCAGCTCGCGGGGTAGCCGCCCCCTAGGGATTCAGTACTTC
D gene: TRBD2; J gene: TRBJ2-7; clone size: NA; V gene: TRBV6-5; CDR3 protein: CASSYLAGEQYF; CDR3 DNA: TGTGCCAGCAGCTATCTAGCGGGGGAGCAGTACTTC
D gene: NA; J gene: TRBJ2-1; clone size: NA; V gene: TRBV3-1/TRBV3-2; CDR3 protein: CASSRGGGSYNEQFF; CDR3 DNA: TGTGCCAGCAGCCGGGGGGGCGGGAGCTACAATGAGCAGTTCTTC
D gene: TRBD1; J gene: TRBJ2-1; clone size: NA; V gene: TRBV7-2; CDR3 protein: CASSSSGQGNNEQFF; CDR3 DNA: TGTGCCAGCAGCTCTTCGGGACAGGGGAACAATGAGCAGTTCTTC
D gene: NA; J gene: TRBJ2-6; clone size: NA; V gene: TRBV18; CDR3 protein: CASSLSRVFGANVLTF; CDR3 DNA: TGTGCCAGCTCACTCAGTAGGGTGTTCGGGGCCAACGTCCTGACTTTC
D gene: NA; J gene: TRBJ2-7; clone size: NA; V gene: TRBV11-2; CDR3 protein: CASSLVLGERSYEQYF; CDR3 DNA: TGTGCCAGCAGCTTAGTTTTAGGGGAGCGATCCTACGAGCAGTACTTC
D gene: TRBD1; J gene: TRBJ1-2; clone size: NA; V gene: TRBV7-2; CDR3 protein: CASSPTGQGAWHGYTF; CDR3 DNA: TGTGCCAGCAGCCCTACCGGACAGGGGGCTTGGCATGGCTACACCTTC
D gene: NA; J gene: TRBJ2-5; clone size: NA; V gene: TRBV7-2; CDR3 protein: CASSNSEGTQYF; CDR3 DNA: TGTGCCAGCAGCAATAGCGAGGGGACCCAGTACTTC
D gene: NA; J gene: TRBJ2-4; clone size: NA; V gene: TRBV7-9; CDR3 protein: CASSSPQAGNIQYF; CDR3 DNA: TGTGCCAGCAGCTCCCCCCAGGCAGGAAACATTCAGTACTTC
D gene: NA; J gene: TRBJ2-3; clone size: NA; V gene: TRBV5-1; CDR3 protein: CASSPGHGGKTDTQYF; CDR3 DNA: TGCGCCAGCAGCCCGGGACACGGAGGAAAAACAGATACGCAGTATTTT
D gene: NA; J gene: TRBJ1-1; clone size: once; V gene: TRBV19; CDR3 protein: CASSIGRILFDTEAFF; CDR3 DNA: TGTGCCAGTAGTATTGGACGGATTTTATTTGACACTGAAGCTTTCTTT
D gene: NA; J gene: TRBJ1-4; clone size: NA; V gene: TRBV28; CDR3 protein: CASSLSLRLNEKLFF; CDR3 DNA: TGTGCCAGCAGTTTATCCCTGAGGCTTAATGAAAAACTGTTTTTT
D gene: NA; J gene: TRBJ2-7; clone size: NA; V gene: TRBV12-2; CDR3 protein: CASGRFEQYF; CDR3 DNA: TGTGCAAGCGGGAGGTTCGAGCAGTACTTC
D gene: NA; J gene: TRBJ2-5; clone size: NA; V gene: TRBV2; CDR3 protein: CASSRQETQYF; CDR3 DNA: TGTGCCAGCAGTAGACAAGAGACCCAGTACTTC
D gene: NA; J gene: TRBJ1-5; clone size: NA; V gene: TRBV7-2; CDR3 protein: CASSLGAGLNQPQHF; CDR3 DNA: TGTGCCAGCAGCTTGGGCGCAGGGCTAAATCAGCCCCAGCATTTT
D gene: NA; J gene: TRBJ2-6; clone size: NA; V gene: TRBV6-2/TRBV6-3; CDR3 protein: CASSSRPSGANVLTF; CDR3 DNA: TGTGCCAGCAGTTCCAGGCCATCTGGGGCCAACGTCCTGACTTTC
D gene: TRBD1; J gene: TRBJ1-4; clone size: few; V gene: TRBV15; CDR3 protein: CATSRGQGNEKLFF; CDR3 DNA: TGTGCCACCAGCAGAGGACAGGGGAATGAAAAACTGTTTTTT
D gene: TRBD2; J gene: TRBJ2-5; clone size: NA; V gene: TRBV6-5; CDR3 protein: CASSLRLADLQETQYF; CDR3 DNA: TGTGCCAGCAGTTTACGACTAGCGGACCTCCAAGAGACCCAGTACTTC
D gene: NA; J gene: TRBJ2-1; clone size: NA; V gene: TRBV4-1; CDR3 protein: CASSTSANGQFF; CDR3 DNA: TGCGCCAGCAGCACAAGCGCCAATGGGCAGTTCTTC
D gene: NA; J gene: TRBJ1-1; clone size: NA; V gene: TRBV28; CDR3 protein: CAVTEAFF; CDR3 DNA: TGTGCAGTCACTGAAGCTTTCTTT
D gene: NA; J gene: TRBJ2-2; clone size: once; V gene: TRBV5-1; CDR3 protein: CASSPGAITGELFF; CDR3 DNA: TGCGCCAGCAGTCCCGGAGCGATCACCGGGGAGCTGTTTTTT
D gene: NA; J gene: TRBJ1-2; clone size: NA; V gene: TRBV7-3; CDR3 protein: CASSSAGTSYTF; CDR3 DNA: TGTGCCAGCAGCTCAGCCGGGACTAGCTACACCTTC
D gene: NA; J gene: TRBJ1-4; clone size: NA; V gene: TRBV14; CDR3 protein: CASSQGEGLAVYEKLFF; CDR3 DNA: TGTGCCAGCAGCCAAGGCGAGGGGTTGGCTGTGTACGAAAAACTGTTTTTT
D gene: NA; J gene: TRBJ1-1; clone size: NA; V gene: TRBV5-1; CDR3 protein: CASSLGGNTEAFF; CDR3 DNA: TGCGCCAGCAGCTTGGGGGGGAACACTGAAGCTTTCTTT